This T cell receptor beta chain was sequenced in a study of OX40 agonist ivuxolimab in advanced cancers. About the investigation overall: Ivuxolimab was a fully human IgG2 agonistic monoclonal antibody targeting the costimulatory receptor OX40 (CD134). The paper describes the monotherapy dose-escalation part (N of about 54 patients) of the phase I trial of ivuxolimab. Three dose-escalation patients achieved partial responses, one with hepatocellular carcinoma and two with cutaneous melanoma. Prior anti-PD-1, anti-PD-L1 or anti-CTLA-4 therapy was permitted, and checkpoint inhibitors had been received by more than 35% of dose-escalation patients. Of the approximately 54 patients in dose escalation, around 20 had hepatocellular carcinoma, some 15 had melanoma, 9 had renal cell carcinoma and 9 had head and neck cancer. The purpose of peripheral TCRbeta sequencing was to test whether ivuxolimab changed TCR sequence diversity and led to clonal T-cell expansion. Intravenous ivuxolimab was administered to patients every 2 weeks at six dose levels: 0.01, 0.1, 0.3, 1.5, 3 and 10 mg/kg. In the dose-escalation cohort, roughly four fifths of patients were male, and the mean age was approximately 55 years, with a range of about 20 to 79.

Study-wide conclusions, independent of this receptor: In the 0.1-3.0 mg/kg groups, partial responders had among the lowest normalized peripheral clonal expansion, particularly in CD8+ T cells. At doses from 0.1 to 3.0 mg/kg, clonal expansion was seen in both CD4+ and CD8+ blood T cells between baseline and week 6. After ivuxolimab, more expanded clones were found on average in CD8+ T cells than in CD4+ T cells. Low levels of normalized T-cell clonal expansion were also seen in some patients who did not respond. The antigen specificity of the clonally expanded peripheral T cells was not determined.

For sequencing of the TCRbeta CDR3 region, genomic DNA was extracted from the sorted cells. The immunoSEQ Assay was used to sequence the TCRbeta CDR3 regions. TCRdb took over this immuneACCESS table, retaining in-frame rearrangements with V and J assigned. Such tables are incomplete; in checked studies, under half of the missing clones stem from an unresolved V gene, and the remainder is unexplained. For this sample there are 50,000 to 65,000 clones; around nine tenths appear just once. The ten biggest clones cover 0.77% of the sample. Patients with autoimmune disease history or receiving systemic immunosuppression were excluded from the trial. Peripheral blood for TCR sequencing was collected from all dose cohorts at baseline, on cycle 4 day 1, and on cycle 7 day 1. Samples came from an open-label, multicenter, first-in-human phase I dose-escalation trial of ivuxolimab. Adults with locally advanced or metastatic head and neck squamous cell, hepatocellular, melanoma or renal cell carcinoma were enrolled in the trial. Before TCR sequencing, CD4+ T cells and CD8+ T cells from peripheral blood were sorted into separate populations.

This clone was recorded once. What antigen it recognizes has not been identified. Qualities for individual bases were not recorded, and no much larger clone is one base off. Including cysteine and phenylalanine, the CDR3 has 14 amino acids. Only CDR3 DNA is held: 42 bases, read in frame from base 1. CDR1 is given as SGHRS and CDR2 as YFSETQ, both from the germline V gene. V is clipped by 0 bases and J by 1 base, and the sequence between their germline boundaries is 7 bases long. The TCR sequence derives from an adult with an advanced solid tumor such as melanoma, head and neck, liver or kidney cancer. The sequencing here drew on CD4+ or CD8+ T cells sorted from blood, taken in a trial of the OX40 agonist ivuxolimab. The chain employs TRBV5-1 and TRBJ2-5; the D gene is perhaps TRBD2, from 5 matching bases. The encoded CDR3 is CASSLGGGQETQYF. The sequence in DNA is TGCGCCAGCAGCTTGGGTGGAGGCCAAGAGACCCAGTACTTC.